Sequencing of this TCR beta chain was carried out in a study of cytomegalovirus exposure and HLA in healthy donors. Study outcomes and limitations: Later work found most CMV-associated TCR beta chains apparently HLA-restricted.

In the case of this clone: Its cognate antigen is unknown.

The PCR ran on 60 Vbeta and 13 Jbeta primers. Here immunoSEQ multiplex PCR was the method, and the copy in TCRdb shows in-frame clones only, minus some. The data hold some 150,000 clones, with roughly 89% observed a single time. CDR1 is SGHDT, CDR2 YYEEEE, per germline. CDR3 size: 14 residues. Deletions cut 2 bases from V and 3 bases from J, with 6 bases between. V gene TRBV5-6 combines with J gene TRBJ2-6, with TRBD2 as a possible D gene (5 bases). The sequenced sample was PBMCs. The source of this sequence is a woman in her twenties or thirties in good health and CMV-seronegative. The DNA for the CDR3 is TGTGCCAGCAGCTTCGGAGGTGGGGCCAACGTCCTGACTTTC. Protein sequence: CASSFGGGANVLTF. The full variable domain, completed using reference TRBV5-6 and TRBJ2-6, is DAGVTQSPTHLIKTRGQQVTLRCSPKSGHDTVSWYQQALGQGPQFIFQYYEEEERQRGNFPDRFSGHQFPNYSSELNVNALLLGDSALYLCASSFGGGANVLTFGAGSRLTVL.